The 16 T cell receptor beta chains below come from one sample, sequenced in a study of molecular identifiers for immune sequencing clone quantification. TCRdb reprocessed the PCR reads via MiXCR and lists one record per CDR3 protein. The profile shows approximately 680,000 distinct CDR3 sequences, over 25% of them singletons. Sequenced sample: naive CD8+ T cells from blood, with Jurkat cell RNA spiked in. The sample's subset: FACS-sorted CD8+CD4-CCR7+CD45RA+ naive T cells. The receptors stem from a human donor in good health. Some libraries in this study had Jurkat cell RNA spiked in.

V gene TRBV5-6 combines with J gene TRBJ2-2; tentatively, D is TRBD2 (6 bases). This CDR3 is 18 amino acids long. V was clipped by 0 bases and J by 2 bases, with 17 bases between them. Germline V CDR1 and CDR2: SGHDT, YYEEEE. The CDR3, as DNA: TGTGCCAGCAGCTTGGATTTCGGGAGCGGTATCAACACCGGGGAGCTGTTTTTT. The encoded protein is CASSLDFGSGINTGELFF.

This clonotype was counted between two and nine times. The CDR3, as DNA: TGTGCCAGCAGCCAAGTCTTTGACCCAGAGGGTCGATCCACCGGGGAGCTGTTTTTT. This encodes CASSQVFDPEGRSTGELFF. This chain connects TRBV3-1 to TRBJ2-2; possibly TRBD2 for D (5 bases). V was clipped by 1 base and J by 4 bases, with 22 bases between them. Germline CDR1 is LGHDT and CDR2 is YNNKEL (reference sequence). The CDR3 is 19 residues long.

This clonotype came up many times. V and J are TRBV4-1 and TRBJ1-5; D may be TRBD1 (5 bases). CDR3 length equals 13 residues. The ends were cut back, 1 base at V and 7 bases at J, with 8 bases in the middle. CDR1 is MGHRA, CDR2 YSYEKL, per germline. CDR3 nucleotides: TGCGCCAGCAGCCAAGTACGGGGCCAGCCCCAGCATTTT. This gives the protein CASSQVRGQPQHF.

This clonotype has just a few counts. The rearrangement uses TRBV2 and TRBJ2-7, with TRBD1 matching 8 bases. The CDR3 length is 18 residues. Germline V lookup: CDR1 SNHLY, CDR2 FYNNEI. The ends lost 5 bases at V and 2 bases at J; junction bases unmatched: 17. The CDR3 protein is CASSPPDRVGFFAYEQYF. In nucleotides, the CDR3 is TGTGCCAGCAGTCCCCCGGACAGGGTAGGGTTTTTCGCCTACGAGCAGTACTTC.

The chain uses TRBV4-3 and TRBJ2-1, with a weak D call TRBD2 (5 bases). This CDR3 contains 17 residues. CDR1 is LGHNA and CDR2 is YSLEER in the germline V gene. The V and J ends lost 0 bases and 3 bases respectively, with 15 bases between them. CDR3 bases: TGCGCCAGCAGCCAAGAGTTGGCAGCGGTGAACTACAATGAGCAGTTCTTC. Its translation is CASSQELAAVNYNEQFF.

This clonotype was seen only a few times. The chain is built from TRBV20-1 and TRBJ1-4, with TRBD1 matching over 8 bases. Germline lookup yields CDR1 DFQATT and CDR2 SNEGSKA (reference sequence). Losses at the gene ends were 4 bases for V and 10 bases for J; bases not matched to a gene: 11. The CDR3 totals 14 residues. For the CDR3, the DNA is TGCAGTGCTAAGGACAGGGCAAAACCAGGAAAACTGTTTTTT. It codes for CSAKDRAKPGKLFF.

About this clonotype itself: Given a much more abundant clone one base away, this may be a read error. The chain links TRBV5-6 to TRBJ2-5, with 9 bases matching TRBD2. Per the germline V gene, CDR1 is SGHDT and CDR2 is YYEEEE. The CDR3 is 17 amino acids. The CDR3 loop reads CASSPTWLAGSQETQSF. As DNA, the CDR3 is TGTGCCAGCAGCCCCACTTGGCTAGCGGGGAGCCAAGAGACCCAGTCCTTC.

This clonotype was counted at least ten times. CDR3 loop: CASSTRQGPQYF. DNA of the CDR3: TGTGCCAGCAGTACAAGACAGGGGCCGCAGTATTTT. This chain links TRBV6-5 with TRBJ2-3; 8 nucleotides agree with TRBD1. The trim removed 5 bases at V and 10 bases at J, leaving 5 bases unmatched. The germline CDR1 and CDR2 sequences are MNHEY and SVGAGI. There are 12 residues in the CDR3.

The sample holds one count of this clonotype. The rearrangement links TRBV15 to TRBJ2-7; D not certain. This CDR3 comprises 15 residues. Per germline, CDR1 LNHNV and CDR2 YYDKDF (reference sequence). V lost 0 bases, J lost 0 bases, and 9 bases lay in between. CDR3 loop: CATSRDHTSSYEQYF. The CDR3 DNA reads TGTGCCACCAGCAGAGATCATACGAGCTCCTACGAGCAGTACTTC.

Concerning this clonotype: A much more abundant neighbour one base away suggests this may be a read error. The chain links TRBV6-5 to TRBJ2-3; D is uncertain. The germline V gene encodes CDR1 MNHEY and CDR2 SVGAGI. The CDR3 sequence is 14 residues long. This CDR3 is CASSQPEDTDTRYF. DNA of the CDR3: TGTGCCAGCAGTCAACCAGAAGACACAGATACGCGGTATTTT.

This clonotype was found a few times. The chain recombines TRBV13 with TRBJ1-6, with a weak D call TRBD1 (5 bases). The V and J ends lost 4 bases and 7 bases respectively, with 11 bases between them. The V gene's germline CDR1 is PRHDT and CDR2 FYEKMQ (reference sequence). This CDR3 spans 14 amino acids. CDR3 DNA sequence: TGTGCCAGCAGCTCCAGGGCTGGGAATTCACCCCTCCACTTT. Amino acids: CASSSRAGNSPLHF.

This sequence joins TRBV7-9 and TRBJ2-1; 8 nucleotides align to TRBD1. Trimming at V came to 3 bases and at J to 9 bases, leaving 16 bases not matched to a gene. CDR1 is SEHNR, CDR2 FQNEAQ, per germline (reference sequence). CDR3 length equals 17 residues. This CDR3 reads CASSFAPFLTGAGEQFF. The CDR3 DNA reads TGTGCCAGCAGCTTTGCACCCTTTTTGACAGGGGCCGGTGAGCAGTTCTTC.

The J gene is TRBJ2-3, the V gene TRBV9; 9 nucleotides agree with TRBD1. V trimming: 0 bases; J trimming: 1 base; junction bases outside the gene matches: 9. Germline V gene data show CDR1 as SGDLS and CDR2 as YYNGEE. The CDR3 loop spans 18 amino acids. CDR3 DNA: TGTGCCAGCAGCGTAGCTCCCAGGACAGGGGTGGGCACAGATACGCAGTATTTT. Its protein product is CASSVAPRTGVGTDTQYF.

On this clonotype: Germline is not matched at one junction end, which may reflect a read error. The chain combines TRBV2 with TRBJ2-2; 14 positions agree with TRBD2. Germline-derived CDR1 and CDR2 are SNHLY and FYNNEI. The CDR3 extends over 17 amino acids. CDR3 in DNA: TGTGTCAGCAGTGTGACTAGCGGGAGGGCAAACACCGGGGAGCTGTTTTTT. Residues: CVSSVTSGRANTGELFF.

The chain employs TRBV27 and TRBJ2-1; 9 bases are a match to TRBD2. V shed 3 bases, J shed 7 bases, and the junction held 10 bases outside the gene matches. The germline CDR1 and CDR2 sequences are MNHEY and SMNVEV (reference sequence). This CDR3 contains 16 residues. This CDR3 is CASSFSTSGYLNEQFF. As DNA, the CDR3 is TGTGCCAGCAGTTTCTCCACTAGCGGGTATCTTAATGAGCAGTTCTTC.

As concerns this clonotype: A read error may explain this, as a much larger clone is one base away. The genes are TRBV7-2 and TRBJ2-5; tentative D call: TRBD2 (5 bases). The CDR3 loop spans 13 amino acids. CDR1 is SGHTA, CDR2 FQGNSA, per germline. Here the CDR3 reads CAGAAPNQEPQYF. CDR3 sequence (DNA): TGTGCCGGAGCGGCCCCCAATCAAGAGCCCCAGTACTTC.